The 7 T cell receptor beta chains presented below share a single source sample, sequenced in a study of monozygotic twins with inflammatory bowel disease. One entry per CDR3 protein, without DNA, is what TCRdb gives after re-calling the 5' RACE reads. The sample includes fewer than 550,000 distinct CDR3 sequences. What was sequenced was blood. The source of these receptors is a human donor with ulcerative colitis or Crohn's disease, or a healthy co-twin of an affected twin (not recorded which).

The chain carries TRBV5-4 and TRBJ1-3. The CDR3 spans 14 residues. Per germline, CDR1 SGHNT and CDR2 YYREEE (reference sequence). The CDR3 loop reads CASSYKATGNTIYF.

The rearrangement joins TRBV5-1 to TRBJ1-3; no DNA is available, so the TRBD1 call from TCRdb remains unchecked. The CDR3 is 15 amino acids. Germline CDR1 SGHRS, CDR2 YFSETQ. The CDR3 loop is CASSPGQGRGNTIYF.

The chain couples TRBV7-2 to TRBJ1-5. This CDR3 is 15 amino acids long. Germline CDR1 and CDR2: SGHTA and FQGNSA. The CDR3: CASSLGWQGGQPQHF.

V is TRBV5-6 and J is TRBJ1-3. CDR1 and CDR2 from the germline V gene are SGHDT and YYEEEE. The CDR3 length is 16 residues. Here the CDR3 reads CASSPDKGLSGNTIYF. Full variable domain (missing parts from reference TRBV5-6 and TRBJ1-3): DAGVTQSPTHLIKTRGQQVTLRCSPKSGHDTVSWYQQALGQGPQFIFQYYEEEERQRGNFPDRFSGHQFPNYSSELNVNALLLGDSALYLCASSPDKGLSGNTIYFGEGSWLTVV.

The chain combines TRBV28 with TRBJ1-2; checking the TCRdb D call of TRBD1 is not possible without DNA. Germline assignment: CDR1 MDHEN and CDR2 SYDVKM. The CDR3 spans 13 residues. The CDR3 loop is CASSSRDISGYTF.

V and J are TRBV4-3 and TRBJ1-4; no DNA is available, so the TRBD1 call from TCRdb remains unchecked. The CDR3 is made up of 14 amino acids. Germline V gene data show CDR1 as LGHNA and CDR2 as YSLEER. This CDR3 reads CASSQGVTGEKLFF.

The chain carries TRBV5-1 and TRBJ2-1. The CDR3 covers 13 residues. Germline loops: CDR1 SGHRS, CDR2 YFSETQ. CDR3 protein: CASSIDGYNEQFF.